One and the same sample provided the 17 T cell receptor beta chains below, sequenced in a study of blood T cell repertoires in COVID-19. Data came from immunoSEQ multiplex PCR; TCRdb stores just in-frame clones and leaves some out. This table has about 190,000 clones, about 81% appearing once. Specimen: PBMCs or T cells enriched from blood (not recorded which). The source of these receptors is a woman under 40 who had recovered from COVID-19.

V usage is TRBV7-8 and J usage is TRBJ1-2; TRBD1 agrees at 10 bases. This CDR3 has 17 amino acids. Germline loops: CDR1 SGHVS, CDR2 FQNEAQ. V was clipped by 2 bases and J by 1 base; unmatched bases: 7. CDR3: CASSLRDRGTINYGYTF. The CDR3 DNA is TGTGCCAGCAGCTTACGGGACAGGGGAACCATTAACTATGGCTACACCTTC.

The chain combines TRBV12-3 or TRBV12-4 with TRBJ1-5; D not resolved. Between the trimmed V and J ends, which lost 6 bases and 0 bases, there was a span of 3 bases. The CDR3 is 12 residues long. CDR3 nucleotides: TGTGCCAGCAGCTATAGCAATCAGCCCCAGCATTTT. Amino acids: CASSYSNQPQHF.

The chain joins TRBV15 to TRBJ1-5, with unresolved D. The CDR3 sequence is 13 residues long. Per the germline V gene, CDR1 is LNHNV and CDR2 is YYDKDF (reference sequence). V lost 4 bases and J lost 3, with 7 bases in between. CDR3 nucleotide sequence: TGTGCCACCAGCACACAGCACAATCAGCCCCAGCATTTT. As protein: CATSTQHNQPQHF.

The chain has TRBV7-2 and TRBJ2-5; D possibly corresponds to TRBD2 (5 bases). V dropped 6 bases and J dropped 5 bases, with 22 bases sitting between them. The CDR3 covers 16 residues. CDR1 SGHTA and CDR2 FQGNSA come from the germline V gene. For the CDR3, the DNA is TGTGCCAGCAGTTTAAACAGACCATCCCAGCGGGAGACCCAGTACTTC. Its protein product is CASSLNRPSQRETQYF.

V gene TRBV7-9 combines with J gene TRBJ1-3, with unresolved D. CDR1 and CDR2 (germline): SEHNR, FQNEAQ (reference sequence). The CDR3 covers 16 residues. Trimming took 1 base from V and 3 from J, leaving 13 bases between them. The CDR3 DNA reads as TGTGCCAGCAGCTTAGGTGCAGGCACCAGTGGAAACACCATATATTTT. This sequence encodes CASSLGAGTSGNTIYF.

This chain uses TRBV4-1 with TRBJ2-1; D possibly corresponds to TRBD2 (6 bases). The CDR3 contains 16 residues. Between the trimmed V and J ends, which lost 1 base and 6 bases, there was a span of 16 bases. Germline lookup yields CDR1 MGHRA and CDR2 YSYEKL. Written as DNA, the CDR3 is TGCGCCAGCAGCCAAGTGGCTAGCGACGGTGCCAATGAGCAGTTCTTC. Its protein is CASSQVASDGANEQFF.

The rearrangement joins TRBV28 to TRBJ2-7; D is possibly TRBD1 (5 bases). Germline-derived CDR1 and CDR2 are MDHEN and SYDVKM. Trimming left V 7 bases short and J 6 bases short, with 19 bases between. CDR3 length equals 14 residues. Here the CDR3 DNA reads TGTGCCAGCACCCCCCTTGGGGCAGGGATCGAGCAGTACTTC. This sequence encodes CASTPLGAGIEQYF.

The chain is built from TRBV29-1 and TRBJ2-1; 10 bases line up with TRBD1. J was trimmed by 6 bases and V by 6 bases; bases with no gene match: 8. This CDR3 region has 14 residues. CDR1 is SQVTM and CDR2 is ANQGSEA in the germline V gene. This CDR3 reads CSVDRGNKANEQFF. CDR3 bases: TGCAGCGTGGACAGGGGGAATAAGGCCAATGAGCAGTTCTTC.

The V gene is TRBV7-9, the J gene TRBJ1-4; the D gene is possibly TRBD1 (5 bases). The CDR3 covers 16 residues. Trimming cost V 1 base and J 3 bases, with 12 bases left between them. Germline assignment: CDR1 SEHNR and CDR2 FQNEAQ (reference sequence). Here the CDR3 reads CASSLVGGAPNEKLFF. The CDR3 DNA reads as TGTGCCAGCAGCTTAGTGGGCGGGGCCCCTAATGAAAAACTGTTTTTT.

CDR3 nucleotide sequence: TGTGCCAGCAGTTCACAGGGACAATCTAGCAATCAGCCCCAGCATTTT. It yields the protein CASSSQGQSSNQPQHF. V gene TRBV7-2 combines with J gene TRBJ1-5; the D gene is possibly TRBD1 (6 bases). V was shortened by 6 bases and J by 0 bases, with 15 bases between the two germline ends. Looked up from germline, CDR1 is SGHTA and CDR2 is FQGNSA. This CDR3 comprises 16 residues.

V usage is TRBV30 and J usage is TRBJ1-1; a possible D gene is TRBD1 (6 bases). Looked up from germline, CDR1 is GTSNPN and CDR2 is SVGIG (reference sequence). V was pared by 5 bases and J by 8 bases, with 12 bases between. This CDR3 spans 11 amino acids. In nucleotides, the CDR3 is TGTGCCTGGGGAACCGACAGGGAAGCTTTCTTT. This translates into CAWGTDREAFF.

The chain employs TRBV5-1 and TRBJ2-3; 7 bases agree with TRBD1. Trimming took 7 bases from V and 0 from J; bases not matched to a gene: 5. This CDR3 comprises 14 residues. In germline, CDR1 is SGHRS, CDR2 YFSETQ. The CDR3 DNA reads as TGCGCCAGCTCCAGGGGGATTAGCACAGATACGCAGTATTTT. Translating gives CASSRGISTDTQYF.

V usage is TRBV5-5 and J usage is TRBJ2-7, with TRBD1 as a possible D gene (6 bases). The CDR3 consists of 15 residues. The germline gives CDR1 SGHKS, CDR2 YYEKEE (reference sequence). Between the trimmed V and J ends, which lost 1 base and 2 bases, there was a span of 13 bases. DNA of the CDR3: TGTGCCAGCAGCTTGCAGGAGCAGGGGACCTACGAGCAGTACGTC. Protein product: CASSLQEQGTYEQYV.

The rearrangement joins TRBV9 to TRBJ2-7; tentative D call: TRBD1 (7 bases). The CDR3 length is 13 residues. Looked up from germline, CDR1 is SGDLS and CDR2 is YYNGEE. Trimming took off 1 base at V and 3 bases at J, with 8 bases between the two ends. CDR3: CASSVQGGYEQYF. CDR3 DNA: TGTGCCAGCAGCGTACAGGGGGGCTACGAGCAGTACTTC.

The rearrangement uses TRBV2 and TRBJ1-4; 12 bases agree with TRBD1. This CDR3 is 15 amino acids long. Per germline, CDR1 SNHLY and CDR2 FYNNEI. Trimming removed 4 bases from V and 8 bases from J; junction bases left unmatched: 5. The CDR3 coding sequence is TGTGCCAGCAGTGGAGGGACAGGGGGCAGAGAAAAACTGTTTTTT. Residues: CASSGGTGGREKLFF.

There are a few counts of this clone. The same CDR3 can be traced to other DNA sequences in this sample. This sequence joins TRBV5-5 and TRBJ1-1, with TRBD1 as a possible D gene (6 bases). The V gene's germline CDR1 is SGHKS and CDR2 YYEKEE (reference sequence). This CDR3 has 14 amino acids. V was clipped by 2 bases and J by 0 bases, with 8 bases between them. CDR3 coding DNA: TGTGCCAGCAGCTTAGGGGACATGAACACTGAAGCTTTCTTT. It is translated as CASSLGDMNTEAFF.

The chain is built from TRBV12-5 and TRBJ2-1, with 16 positions matching TRBD2. The ends lost 0 bases at V and 6 bases at J; junction bases unmatched: 2. The CDR3 has 17 amino acids. The germline V gene has CDR1 LGHNT and CDR2 FRNRAP. The CDR3 reads CASGLVGLAGGSNEQFF. The DNA of the CDR3 is TGTGCTAGTGGTTTGGTGGGACTAGCGGGGGGGAGCAATGAGCAGTTCTTC.